The next 23 T cell receptor beta chains were all read from a single sample in a study of spatial heterogeneity in lung cancer. TCRdb re-analysed the 5' RACE reads in MiXCR, keeping a single row per CDR3 protein. The table has around 20,000 distinct CDR3 sequences, around 9.7% seen once. The time point here: blood at routine non-recurrence follow-up after resection. The material sequenced was PBMCs, taken at follow-up. The receptors were gathered from a male donor with early-stage non-small cell lung cancer.

This clonotype appeared many times. The chain links TRBV12-3 or TRBV12-4 to TRBJ2-2; D assignment may be TRBD1 or TRBD2 (6 bases each). This CDR3 region has 15 residues. The V gene lost 7 bases and the J gene lost 0 bases, with 12 bases spanning the gap. CDR3 DNA sequence: TGTGCCAGCACCCCGGGGGCCGCGAACACCGGGGAGCTGTTTTTT. This sequence encodes CASTPGAANTGELFF.

This clonotype has a handful of counts. The chain carries TRBV28 and TRBJ1-5; D is unclear. Germline V gives CDR1 MDHEN, CDR2 SYDVKM. The CDR3 covers 12 residues. The V and J ends lost 5 bases and 6 bases respectively, with 8 bases between them. The CDR3 region is CASSPRGQPQHF. The CDR3 nucleotides are TGTGCCAGCAGTCCCCGGGGTCAGCCCCAGCATTTT.

This clonotype was counted many times. The V call is TRBV20-1, the J call TRBJ2-3; 7 bases map to TRBD1. The CDR3 loop spans 12 amino acids. The germline gives CDR1 DFQATT, CDR2 SNEGSKA (reference sequence). V shed 6 bases, J shed 5 bases, and the junction held 5 bases outside the gene matches. CDR3 sequence: CSASRDRDTQYF. CDR3 nucleotide sequence: TGCAGTGCGTCCCGGGACAGAGATACGCAGTATTTT.

This chain joins TRBV10-2 and TRBJ2-3, with D maybe TRBD1 (5 bases). This CDR3 has 14 residues. Trimming shortened V by 5 bases and J by 2 bases, and 11 bases separated the two germline ends. Germline CDR1 is WSHSY and CDR2 is SAAADI. The CDR3 is CASSPTAYTDTQYF. DNA for the CDR3: TGCGCCAGCAGTCCGACAGCATACACAGATACGCAGTATTTT.

As DNA, the CDR3 is TGCAGTGCCCCCTCCGGGACAAAAAACTACGAGCAGTACTTC. The encoded protein is CSAPSGTKNYEQYF. V is TRBV20-1 and J is TRBJ2-7; a weak D match, TRBD1 (6 bases). Germline V gene lookup returns CDR1 DFQATT and CDR2 SNEGSKA (reference sequence). This CDR3 has 14 amino acids. With 6 bases removed from V and 3 bases from J, the gap between germline ends came to 18 bases.

The chain recombines TRBV7-9 with TRBJ2-1; 9 nucleotides line up with TRBD1. CDR3 size: 12 residues. The V gene's germline CDR1 is SEHNR and CDR2 FQNEAQ (reference sequence). Unmatched junction bases numbered 1, after V lost 5 bases and J lost 8 bases. CDR3 DNA: TGTGCCAGCAGCCGGACAGGGGATGAGCAGTTCTTC. This encodes CASSRTGDEQFF.

This clonotype occurred many times. The chain uses TRBV28 and TRBJ2-1; D remains unclear. Germline V gene lookup returns CDR1 MDHEN and CDR2 SYDVKM. The CDR3 extends over 12 amino acids. The V gene lost 5 bases and the J gene lost 1 base, with 3 bases spanning the gap. The CDR3 DNA follows: TGTGCCAGCAGTCCATCCTACAATGAGCAGTTCTTC. It specifies CASSPSYNEQFF.

The genes are TRBV20-1 and TRBJ2-2; tentatively, D is TRBD1 or TRBD2 (5 bases each). With 5 bases removed from V and 3 bases from J, the gap between germline ends came to 16 bases. This CDR3 has 15 amino acids. Germline V CDR1 and CDR2: DFQATT, SNEGSKA (reference sequence). CDR3 loop: CSAPSPLGHTGELFF. In nucleotides, the CDR3 is TGCAGTGCTCCCTCCCCCCTGGGACACACCGGGGAGCTGTTTTTT.

This rearrangement joins TRBV6-6 to TRBJ2-5; D perhaps matches TRBD2 (5 bases). V lost 4 bases, J lost 5 bases, and 11 bases lay in between. Germline CDR1 is MNHNY and CDR2 is SVGAGI (reference sequence). The CDR3 runs to 13 residues. This CDR3 is CASSLLDSETQYF. The CDR3 DNA is TGTGCCAGCAGTTTACTAGACTCGGAGACCCAGTACTTC.

This clonotype was recorded many times. V usage is TRBV3-1 and J usage is TRBJ2-1; TRBD1 agrees at 9 bases. V dropped 3 bases and J dropped 8; count of bases not matched to a gene: 8. Germline V gene data show CDR1 as LGHDT and CDR2 as YNNKEL (reference sequence). This CDR3 is 15 amino acids long. The CDR3 sequence is CASSQAGTGSDEQFF. DNA of the CDR3: TGTGCCAGCAGCCAGGCCGGGACAGGGAGCGATGAGCAGTTCTTC.

In its sample, this clonotype was seen many times. This chain links TRBV12-3 or TRBV12-4 with TRBJ2-1; no firm D call. The V gene lost 1 base and the J gene lost 8 bases, with 15 bases spanning the gap. The CDR3 totals 15 residues. The CDR3 bases are TGTGCCAGCAGTTTAGGGACGGTGGATTTCGATGAGCAGTTCTTC. Amino acid sequence: CASSLGTVDFDEQFF.

The rearrangement links TRBV6-1 to TRBJ1-5, with D possibly being TRBD1 (5 bases). The ends were cut back, 8 bases at V and 5 bases at J, with 13 bases in the middle. The germline V gene has CDR1 MNHNS and CDR2 SASEGT. The CDR3 length is 13 residues. CDR3 sequence (DNA): TGTGCCAGCGCCGTGACAGAGTATCAGCCCCAGCATTTT. Its translation is CASAVTEYQPQHF.

This clonotype was counted many times. The rearrangement uses TRBV19 and TRBJ1-5; tentatively, D is TRBD1 (5 bases). The ends were cut back, 10 bases at V and 3 bases at J, with 13 bases in the middle. This CDR3 is 13 amino acids long. Germline assignment: CDR1 LNHDA and CDR2 SQIVND (reference sequence). The CDR3 is CATAGVHNQPQHF. The CDR3 DNA follows: TGTGCCACCGCGGGGGTGCACAATCAGCCCCAGCATTTT.

On this clonotype: A read error may explain this, as a much larger clone is one base away. The chain is built from TRBV5-1 and TRBJ2-3; D might be TRBD1 or TRBD2, each matching 5 bases. This CDR3 has 15 residues. Germline values: CDR1 SGHRS, CDR2 YFSETQ. Here the CDR3 reads CVSSPGRQHTDTQYF. DNA of the CDR3: TGCGTCAGCAGCCCGGGACGACAGCACACAGATACGCAGTATTTT.

This clonotype was recorded a few times. This chain uses TRBV6-5 with TRBJ2-3; D not resolved. The V end was cut by 7 bases, the J end by 6 bases, with 14 bases between. The CDR3 is made up of 13 amino acids. CDR1 MNHEY and CDR2 SVGAGI come from the germline V gene. In DNA form, the CDR3 reads TGTGCCAGCACTGCTCCGGCTGGGGATACGCAGTATTTT. Its protein product is CASTAPAGDTQYF.

This chain links TRBV6-6 with TRBJ1-5; perhaps TRBD1 as D (6 bases). CDR3 size: 12 residues. The V gene lost 2 bases and the J gene lost 11 bases, with 10 bases spanning the gap. CDR1 is MNHNY and CDR2 is SVGAGI in the germline V gene (reference sequence). The CDR3 sequence: CASSYADRTQHF. DNA of the CDR3: TGTGCCAGCAGTTACGCAGACAGGACCCAGCATTTT.

This clonotype was counted a few times. This chain joins TRBV20-1 and TRBJ1-1; the D is unclear. Between the trimmed V and J ends, which lost 2 bases and 1 base, there was a span of 5 bases. The germline V gene has CDR1 DFQATT and CDR2 SNEGSKA (reference sequence). The CDR3 runs 12 residues. DNA of the CDR3: TGCAGTGCTAGACGGCCGAACACTGAAGCTTTCTTT. Protein sequence: CSARRPNTEAFF.

In this sample, this clonotype turned up many times. J is TRBJ1-1 and V is TRBV27; possible D gene TRBD1, 5 bases. The V end lost 2 bases, the J end lost 0 bases, and 10 bases lay between the germline ends. The CDR3 consists of 15 residues. Per germline, CDR1 MNHEY and CDR2 SMNVEV (reference sequence). CDR3 protein: CASSLRGAMNTEAFF. The CDR3 nucleotides read TGTGCCAGCAGTTTAAGGGGCGCGATGAACACTGAAGCTTTCTTT.

Many counts were recorded for this clonotype. This chain links TRBV29-1 with TRBJ2-1, with 9 bases matching TRBD2. From germline, CDR1 is SQVTM and CDR2 ANQGSEA. This CDR3 comprises 14 residues. V was clipped by 6 bases and J by 2 bases; unmatched bases: 5. CDR3 sequence: CSVGTSLTYNEQFF. CDR3 DNA sequence: TGCAGCGTGGGGACTAGCCTCACCTACAATGAGCAGTTCTTC.

Comments on this clonotype: This may be a read error, as it is one base from a much larger clone. The V and J genes are TRBV5-1 and TRBJ1-1, with D unresolved. Germline CDR1 and CDR2: SGHRS and YFSETQ. This CDR3 is built from 14 residues. The CDR3 reads CTSSSNAENTEAFF. The CDR3 nucleotides read TGCACCAGCAGCTCCAATGCAGAGAACACTGAAGCTTTCTTT.

This clonotype was detected many times. This chain uses TRBV28 with TRBJ2-6; D is possibly TRBD1 or TRBD2 (5 bases each). V lost 6 bases and J 0 bases, leaving 15 bases between the germline ends. CDR3 size: 17 residues. Germline CDR1 MDHEN, CDR2 SYDVKM. The CDR3 spells CASRQARGSSGANVLTF. The CDR3 nucleotides read TGTGCCAGCAGACAGGCGAGGGGAAGCTCTGGGGCCAACGTCCTGACTTTC.

V and J are TRBV7-2 and TRBJ2-1; 9 bases are shared with TRBD1. Germline CDR1 is SGHTA and CDR2 is FQGNSA. CDR3 length: 15 amino acids. With 3 bases clipped from V and 8 bases from J, the junction kept 8 bases outside the gene matches. CDR3 nucleotide sequence: TGTGCCAGCAGCTTTATAACAGGGGGCAGGTATGAGCAGTTCTTC. Translation: CASSFITGGRYEQFF. The full variable domain, in which reference TRBV7-2 and TRBJ2-1 provide the parts outside the CDR3, is GAGVSQSPSNKVTEKGKDVELRCDPISGHTALYWYRQSLGQGLEFLIYFQGNSAPDKSGLPSDRFSAERTGGSVSTLTIQRTQQEDSAVYLCASSFITGGRYEQFFGPGTRLTVL.

This clonotype was observed many times. The chain uses TRBV20-1 and TRBJ2-1; tentatively, D is TRBD1 or TRBD2 (5 bases each). The CDR3 sequence is 13 residues long. CDR1 DFQATT and CDR2 SNEGSKA come from the germline V gene (reference sequence). Trimming shortened V by 6 bases and J by 0 bases, and 9 bases separated the two germline ends. The CDR3 sequence: CSAAGTSYNEQFF. CDR3 coding DNA: TGCAGTGCCGCCGGGACCTCCTACAATGAGCAGTTCTTC.